The clone carrying this T cell receptor beta chain was counted many times. Its antigen is undetermined. Researchers built TCR beta libraries using quantitative 5'-RACE with molecular barcodes. MiXCR, run by TCRdb on the 5' RACE reads, gives a single entry per CDR3 protein. This table has hundreds of thousands of distinct CDR3 sequences, under 8.5% appearing once. This entry is derived from a study of CD8 T cells in ankylosing spondylitis. CDR3 length equals 13 residues. Trimming removed 1 base at V and 3 bases at J, with 10 bases between. The germline V gene has CDR1 DFQATT and CDR2 SNEGSKA (reference sequence). Study-wide findings and caveats: In peripheral blood, disease-linked CD8+ clones occurred at relatively low frequencies. According to the report, clones linked to the disease were significantly enriched in matched synovial fluid samples taken from ankylosing spondylitis patients.

The TCR comes from a female donor with ankylosing spondylitis or in good health (not recorded which). The genes are TRBV20-1 and TRBJ2-7; D uncertain. The sample comprised blood, either unsorted or a sorted T cell fraction (not recorded which). DNA of the CDR3: TGCAGTGCTAGAGGGCCGCTAATCTACGAGCAGTACTTC. Its protein product is CSARGPLIYEQYF.